This T cell receptor (beta chain) was profiled in a study of early T cells in non-severe SARS-CoV-2 infection. TCRdb reprocessed the 5' RACE reads via MiXCR and lists one record per CDR3 protein. The sample has approximately 47,000 distinct CDR3 sequences, around 6.5% seen once. Germline V gene sequence: CDR1 SGHNT, CDR2 YYREEE (reference sequence). Trimming removed 0 bases from V and 4 bases from J; junction bases left unmatched: 3. The CDR3 contains 16 residues. This clonotype has ten or more counts. The source material was whole blood, sampled at baseline. The clonotype comes from an adult who was a healthcare worker with PCR-confirmed SARS-CoV-2 infection or an uninfected control (not recorded which). The chain uses TRBV5-4 and TRBJ2-2; 10 bases line up with TRBD2. The CDR3 DNA reads as TGTGCCAGCAGCTTGGCTAGCGGGAGTACCACCGGGGAGCTGTTTTTT. Residues: CASSLASGSTTGELFF.